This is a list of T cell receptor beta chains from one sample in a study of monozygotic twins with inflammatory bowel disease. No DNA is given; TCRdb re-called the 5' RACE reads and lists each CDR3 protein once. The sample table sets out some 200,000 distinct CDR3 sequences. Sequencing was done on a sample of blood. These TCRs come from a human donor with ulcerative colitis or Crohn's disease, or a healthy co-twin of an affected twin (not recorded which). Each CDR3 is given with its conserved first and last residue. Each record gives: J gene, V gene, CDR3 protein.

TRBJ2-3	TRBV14	CASSYTDTQYF
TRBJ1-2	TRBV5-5	CASSFSGTPPDGYTF
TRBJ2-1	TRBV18	CASSVGTGGAVNEQFF
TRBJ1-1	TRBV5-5	CASSLEQGAGNTEAFF
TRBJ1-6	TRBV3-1	CASSPGLGDSPLHF
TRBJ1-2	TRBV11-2	CASSRWDQGGYTF
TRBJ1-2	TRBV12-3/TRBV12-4	CASSKPSRGIYGYTF
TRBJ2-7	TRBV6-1	CASIKGSPGTAYYEQYF
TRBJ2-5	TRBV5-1	CASRWPPGAQYF
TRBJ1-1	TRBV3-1	CASSQLGRRNTEAFF
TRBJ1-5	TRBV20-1	CSAWDTYSNQPQHF